The entry below gives a single T cell receptor beta chain sequence along with its context. Germline values: CDR1 SGHRS, CDR2 YFSETQ. The CDR3 consists of 16 residues. Trimming at V came to 4 bases and at J to 1 base, leaving 5 bases not matched to a gene. These data originate in a study of technical replicates of blood from a handful of donors. Sequencing was performed with immunoSEQ multiplex PCR; in TCRdb, only in-frame clones are kept and a portion is missing. Of about 62,000 clones listed, roughly 98% are singletons. This clonotype was sampled from a human donor in good health. V and J are TRBV5-1 and TRBJ2-3; 11 positions match TRBD2. Sequencing was done on a sample of T cells isolated from PBMCs. CDR3 loop: CASSQILAGGTDTQYF. DNA of the CDR3: TGCGCCAGCAGCCAGATACTAGCGGGAGGCACAGATACGCAGTATTTT. Drawing the rest from reference TRBV5-1 and TRBJ2-3, the complete variable domain is KAGVTQTPRYLIKTRGQQVTLSCSPISGHRSVSWYQQTPGQGLQFLFEYFSETQRNKGNFPGRFSGRQFSNSRSEMNVSTLELGDSALYLCASSQILAGGTDTQYFGPGTRLTVL.